This passage covers 13 T cell receptor beta chains from one sample sequenced in a study of STAT5B mutations in CD4+ large granular lymphocyte leukemia. Measured with immunoSEQ multiplex PCR; TCRdb has only the in-frame clones, and not every one. The table records roughly 21,000 clones, approximately 70% of them present only once. Sequencing was done on a sample of CD4+ T cells from blood buffy coats. Receptor source: a human donor in good health.

V and J are TRBV15 and TRBJ2-1; D is unclear. V was shortened by 0 bases and J by 9 bases, with 6 bases between the two germline ends. This CDR3 contains 12 residues. Germline V lookup: CDR1 LNHNV, CDR2 YYDKDF (reference sequence). Here the CDR3 reads CATSRDYTEQFF. In DNA, the CDR3 is TGTGCCACCAGCAGAGACTATACTGAGCAGTTCTTC.

The V gene is TRBV7-9, the J gene TRBJ1-1; D is possibly TRBD1 (6 bases). The length of the CDR3 is 15 residues. The V end was cut by 2 bases, the J end by 5 bases, with 15 bases between. The germline gives CDR1 SEHNR, CDR2 FQNEAQ (reference sequence). As DNA, the CDR3 is TGTGCCAGCAGCTTACGCCCGGGGGGCGCAACTGAAGCTTTCTTT. Translation gives CASSLRPGGATEAFF. Looking up the rest from reference TRBV7-9 and TRBJ1-1 gives the full variable domain: DTGVSQNPRHKITKRGQNVTFRCDPISEHNRLYWYRQTLGQGPEFLTYFQNEAQLEKSRLLSDRFSAERPKGSFSTLEIQRTEQGDSAMYLCASSLRPGGATEAFFGQGTRLTVV.

This clone was found once. V gene TRBV7-2 combines with J gene TRBJ1-1; weak D call: TRBD1 (5 bases). In germline, CDR1 is SGHTA, CDR2 FQGNSA. V dropped 5 bases and J dropped 5 bases, with 15 bases sitting between them. The CDR3 runs 14 residues. The CDR3 DNA reads as TGTGCCAGCAGCCCAATAAGGGGAGGGACTGAAGCTTTCTTT. Translating it yields CASSPIRGGTEAFF. Filled out from reference TRBV7-2 and TRBJ1-1, the complete variable domain reads GAGVSQSPSNKVTEKGKDVELRCDPISGHTALYWYRQSLGQGLEFLIYFQGNSAPDKSGLPSDRFSAERTGGSVSTLTIQRTQQEDSAVYLCASSPIRGGTEAFFGQGTRLTVV.

The V call is TRBV5-1, the J call TRBJ2-1; weak D call: TRBD2 (6 bases). The CDR3 is 16 residues long. Germline V lookup: CDR1 SGHRS, CDR2 YFSETQ. The V and J ends lost 5 bases and 9 bases respectively, with 24 bases between them. The CDR3 sequence: CASRKEPGLADSEQFF. The CDR3 bases are TGCGCCAGCAGAAAGGAACCGGGACTCGCTGATTCTGAGCAGTTCTTC.

This clone was seen a handful of times. J is TRBJ2-7 and V is TRBV5-5; D remains ambiguous. Germline assignment: CDR1 SGHKS and CDR2 YYEKEE (reference sequence). V shed 2 bases and J shed 5 bases, with 14 bases lying between them. The CDR3 has 14 amino acids. The chain's CDR3 is CASSLEGRRNEQYF. In nucleotides, the CDR3 is TGTGCCAGCAGCTTAGAAGGACGTAGGAACGAGCAGTACTTC.

The rearrangement uses TRBV19 and TRBJ1-4; tentative D call: TRBD1 (6 bases). The CDR3 extends over 14 amino acids. Germline-derived CDR1 and CDR2 are LNHDA and SQIVND (reference sequence). Trimming pared 1 base from V and 8 bases from J, leaving 11 bases between. Here the CDR3 reads CASSIGGTIEKLFF. The CDR3 DNA reads as TGTGCCAGTAGTATAGGAGGGACAATCGAAAAACTGTTTTTT.

The V gene is TRBV6-5, the J gene TRBJ2-7; 11 bases fit TRBD1. Germline loops: CDR1 MNHEY, CDR2 SVGAGI. CDR3 length equals 15 residues. With 0 bases clipped from V and 6 bases from J, the junction kept 4 bases outside the gene matches. CDR3 amino acids: CASSYSWTGGLEQYF. CDR3 sequence (DNA): TGTGCCAGCAGTTACTCTTGGACAGGGGGCCTCGAGCAGTACTTC.

The CDR3 region is CASIRGTSGNEQFF. CDR3 in DNA: TGTGCCAGCATCAGAGGGACTAGCGGCAATGAGCAGTTCTTC. The chain combines TRBV6-1 with TRBJ2-1, with 11 bases identical to TRBD2. The J segment lost 6 bases and the V segment lost 7 bases, leaving 5 bases of the junction unmatched. Germline loops: CDR1 MNHNS, CDR2 SASEGT. The length of the CDR3 is 14 residues.

V and J are TRBV7-2 and TRBJ1-1, with D hard to call. Germline CDR1 SGHTA, CDR2 FQGNSA. V lost 4 bases to trimming and J lost 1 base, with 16 bases between them. The length of the CDR3 is 16 residues. CDR3 amino acids: CASSSPPDESNTEAFF. The CDR3, as DNA: TGTGCCAGCAGCTCTCCTCCGGACGAGTCGAACACTGAAGCTTTCTTT.

This chain links TRBV7-2 with TRBJ2-5; no clear D gene. V lost 5 bases, J lost 4 bases, and 14 bases lay in between. Germline loops: CDR1 SGHTA, CDR2 FQGNSA. This CDR3 region has 14 residues. CDR3 in DNA: TGTGCCAGCAGCCCCGCCCGCCGCGCAGAGACCCAGTACTTC. Amino acid sequence: CASSPARRAETQYF.

V usage is TRBV4-1 and J usage is TRBJ2-3; 9 nucleotides agree with TRBD2. The CDR3 spans 17 residues. After removal of 1 base from V and 1 base from J, the junction contained 6 bases not matched to a gene. The germline CDR1 and CDR2 sequences are MGHRA and YSYEKL. The CDR3 here is CASSQGGAGGGTDTQYF. CDR3 DNA sequence: TGCGCCAGCAGCCAAGGTGGGGCGGGAGGGGGCACAGATACGCAGTATTTT.

The V call is TRBV20-1, the J call TRBJ1-4; D is perhaps TRBD1 (5 bases). The CDR3 sequence is 11 residues long. The germline V gene encodes CDR1 DFQATT and CDR2 SNEGSKA (reference sequence). DNA of the CDR3: TGCGGGGGGGAGGACGATGAAAAACTGTTTTTT. Its translation: CGGEDDEKLFF.

This rearrangement joins TRBV19 to TRBJ2-2; possibly TRBD1 or TRBD2 for D (5 bases each). Germline V gene lookup returns CDR1 LNHDA and CDR2 SQIVND (reference sequence). The CDR3 is 18 amino acids. V was shortened by 5 bases and J by 0 bases, with 19 bases between the two germline ends. The CDR3 region has the DNA TGTGCCAGTAGTCCGAGACCTCCACCGGGACCGAACACCGGGGAGCTGTTTTTT. Translation: CASSPRPPPGPNTGELFF. Complete variable domain (other parts from reference TRBV19 and TRBJ2-2): DGGITQSPKYLFRKEGQNVTLSCEQNLNHDAMYWYRQDPGQGLRLIYYSQIVNDFQKGDIAEGYSVSREKKESFPLTVTSAQKNPTAFYLCASSPRPPPGPNTGELFFGEGSRLTVL.